Each of the 31 T cell receptor beta chains below was sequenced from the same sample in a study of graft-versus-host responses after intestinal transplantation. These receptors' antigens are unknown. Assay used: immunoSEQ multiplex PCR; TCRdb lists only in-frame clones, some missing. The data hold 90,000 to 120,000 clones, with roughly 90% observed a single time. The sample was unstimulated CD4+ T cells sorted from spleen or lymph node cells, taken before intestinal transplant. Source of these receptors: a human donor who received an intestinal transplant.

The genes are TRBV5-1 and TRBJ2-1, with 8 bases matching TRBD2. The junction had 7 bases not matched to a gene; V was cut back by 0 bases and J by 5 bases. The CDR3 consists of 16 residues. In germline, CDR1 is SGHRS, CDR2 YFSETQ. CDR3 nucleotides: TGCGCCAGCAGCTTGGACGAGCGGGGGAGAGACAATGAGCAGTTCTTC. It encodes CASSLDERGRDNEQFF.

The chain has TRBV2 and TRBJ1-5; tentative D call: TRBD1 (5 bases). The germline V gene encodes CDR1 SNHLY and CDR2 FYNNEI. The CDR3 has 13 amino acids. Trimming cost V 4 bases and J 7 bases, with 11 bases left between them. For the CDR3, the DNA is TGTGCCAGCAGTGTGGGGAGGGGACAGCCCCAGCATTTT. Translated: CASSVGRGQPQHF.

The chain combines TRBV5-1 with TRBJ2-1; tentatively, D is TRBD2 (6 bases). V lost 5 bases to trimming and J lost 6 bases, with 9 bases between them. In germline, CDR1 is SGHRS, CDR2 YFSETQ. CDR3 length: 12 residues. The CDR3, as DNA: TGCGCCAGCAGGCAGGAGGGCAATGAGCAGTTCTTC. This codes for CASRQEGNEQFF.

The chain has TRBV30 and TRBJ2-7; D is possibly TRBD2 (5 bases). The CDR3 is 15 amino acids. Trimming cost V 0 bases and J 1 base, with 13 bases left between them. Germline V gene lookup returns CDR1 GTSNPN and CDR2 SVGIG (reference sequence). CDR3 bases: TGTGCCTGGAGTGTCCCCCCCGCGGGTTCCTACGAGCAGTACTTC. It encodes CAWSVPPAGSYEQYF.

This sequence joins TRBV21-1 and TRBJ1-2; the table's TRBD1 call for D was not verified on the DNA. TRBV21-1 is tagged as a pseudogene. The CDR3 has 13 amino acids. The CDR3 DNA reads TGTGCCATCCGACAGGGGGGGAACTATGGCTACACCTTC. Translating it yields CAIRQGGNYGYTF.

The J gene is TRBJ1-2, the V gene TRBV19; TRBD1 aligns across 10 bases. Looked up from germline, CDR1 is LNHDA and CDR2 is SQIVND (reference sequence). CDR3 size: 14 residues. Trimming at V came to 6 bases and at J to 3 bases, leaving 4 bases not matched to a gene. CDR3 sequence: CASRRDRGHYGYTF. In nucleotides, the CDR3 is TGTGCCAGTAGGCGGGACAGGGGACACTATGGCTACACCTTC.

The rearrangement links TRBV11-2 to TRBJ1-2, with D perhaps TRBD1 (5 bases). Between the trimmed V and J ends, which lost 6 bases and 4 bases, there was a span of 18 bases. CDR3 length: 15 residues. Germline assignment: CDR1 SGHAT and CDR2 FQNNGV. As DNA, the CDR3 is TGTGCCAGCAGTCTTTTGGGGGGACGAGGCTATGGCTACACCTTC. Translated, it gives CASSLLGGRGYGYTF.

V gene TRBV7-6 combines with J gene TRBJ1-2; D remains ambiguous. Germline CDR1 reads SGHVS; CDR2 reads FNYEAQ. The CDR3 length is 15 residues. With 0 bases removed from V and 5 bases from J, the gap between germline ends came to 13 bases. The CDR3 bases are TGTGCCAGCAGCTTAGCGGGTGGAGGGTTTTATGGCTACACCTTC. It encodes CASSLAGGGFYGYTF.

This clone is deemed medium-sized. The rearrangement joins TRBV4-1 to TRBJ2-3, with D hard to call. There are 14 residues in the CDR3. The germline gives CDR1 MGHRA, CDR2 YSYEKL. The V and J ends lost 2 bases and 6 bases respectively, with 12 bases between them. CDR3 nucleotide sequence: TGCGCCAGCAGCCAATCCGGAAGTGAGGATACGCAGTATTTT. It encodes CASSQSGSEDTQYF.

This clone was observed a handful of times. The chain employs TRBV19 and TRBJ2-7; 8 bases map to TRBD2. The CDR3 is 16 amino acids. Per the germline V gene, CDR1 is LNHDA and CDR2 is SQIVND (reference sequence). V was pared by 3 bases and J by 3 bases, with 10 bases of the junction left unmatched. The CDR3 sequence: CASSINSGIANYEQYF. In DNA, the CDR3 is TGTGCCAGTAGTATCAATAGCGGGATAGCGAACTACGAGCAGTACTTC.

DNA for the CDR3: TGTGCCTGGAGTGTTCTCGAAGAGACCCAGTACTTC. Translated: CAWSVLEETQYF. The V call is TRBV30, the J call TRBJ2-5; D remains unclear. Germline V gene data show CDR1 as GTSNPN and CDR2 as SVGIG (reference sequence). V dropped 0 bases and J dropped 3 bases, with 5 bases sitting between them. The CDR3 runs to 12 residues.

This clone appeared a few times. The V and J genes are TRBV6-6 and TRBJ2-7; D perhaps matches TRBD1 (5 bases). Germline-derived CDR1 and CDR2 are MNHNY and SVGAGI (reference sequence). Trimming took 1 base from V and 6 from J, leaving 7 bases between them. The CDR3 runs to 12 residues. The CDR3 coding sequence is TGTGCCAGCAGTTACTTTACAGGCGAGCAGTACTTC. This translates into CASSYFTGEQYF.

The chain combines TRBV4-1 with TRBJ2-2; TRBD2 agrees at 8 bases. V shed 4 bases and J 6 bases; nucleotides not matched to a gene: 10. This CDR3 is 16 amino acids long. Germline CDR1 is MGHRA and CDR2 is YSYEKL. The DNA for the CDR3 is TGCGCCAGCAGCCCCCCGTCGTCGCGGGAGGCCGGGGAGCTGTTTTTT. Its protein product is CASSPPSSREAGELFF.

This chain links TRBV6-1 with TRBJ1-5; 7 bases are a match to TRBD1. Trimming cost V 6 bases and J 4 bases; bases outside gene matches: 6. The CDR3 is 14 residues long. CDR1 is MNHNS and CDR2 is SASEGT in the germline V gene. The CDR3 spells CASSTGTENQPQHF. The CDR3 DNA sequence: TGTGCCAGCAGCACCGGGACAGAGAATCAGCCCCAGCATTTT.

The rearrangement joins TRBV18 to TRBJ2-7, with 16 nucleotides matching TRBD2. Germline CDR1 KGHSH, CDR2 LQKENI. CDR3 size: 16 residues. Unmatched junction bases numbered 8, after V lost 6 bases and J lost 6 bases. The CDR3 protein is CASSPGLAGGPGEQYF. CDR3 DNA: TGTGCCAGCTCCCCGGGACTAGCGGGAGGGCCGGGCGAGCAGTACTTC. The variable domain in full, with the rest retrieved from reference TRBV18 and TRBJ2-7, is NAGVMQNPRHLVRRRGQEARLRCSPMKGHSHVYWYRQLPEEGLKFMVYLQKENIIDESGMPKERFSAEFPKEGPSILRIQQVVRGDSAAYFCASSPGLAGGPGEQYFGPGTRLTVT.

The chain carries TRBV7-2 and TRBJ1-1, with TRBD1 matching over 9 bases. Losses at the gene ends were 5 bases for V and 5 bases for J; bases not matched to a gene: 6. CDR3 length equals 14 residues. Germline values: CDR1 SGHTA, CDR2 FQGNSA. Written as DNA, the CDR3 is TGTGCCAGCAGCCCCGGACAGGGGAGGACTGAAGCTTTCTTT. It is translated as CASSPGQGRTEAFF.

The CDR3 DNA reads as TGTGCCAGCAGCCCAGGACGCTCTGGGGCCAACGTCCTGACTTTC. Translated, it gives CASSPGRSGANVLTF. The chain combines TRBV11-2 with TRBJ2-6; D not resolved. Germline V gene lookup returns CDR1 SGHAT and CDR2 FQNNGV. Trimming pared 5 bases from V and 0 bases from J, leaving 8 bases between. This CDR3 region has 15 residues.

The gene calls are TRBV15 and TRBJ2-5; D remains unclear. This CDR3 is 14 amino acids long. In germline, CDR1 is LNHNV, CDR2 YYDKDF (reference sequence). V was trimmed by 1 base and J by 5 bases, leaving 11 bases between them. In DNA form, the CDR3 reads TGTGCCACCAGCAGAGTCGGCCCGTGGGAGACCCAGTACTTC. Amino acid sequence: CATSRVGPWETQYF.

V is TRBV9 and J is TRBJ2-7; D gene unclear. The V end lost 0 bases, the J end lost 0 bases, and 10 bases lay between the germline ends. This CDR3 comprises 15 residues. The germline CDR1 and CDR2 sequences are SGDLS and YYNGEE. DNA for the CDR3: TGTGCCAGCAGCGTAGAGGGTAATCCCTCCTACGAGCAGTACTTC. This gives the protein CASSVEGNPSYEQYF.

The chain employs TRBV2 and TRBJ2-3; D not certain. CDR1 SNHLY and CDR2 FYNNEI come from the germline V gene. V dropped 4 bases and J dropped 3 bases, with 11 bases sitting between them. CDR3 length: 14 residues. CDR3 amino acids: CASSASGMTDTQYF. CDR3 coding DNA: TGTGCCAGCAGTGCTTCTGGGATGACAGATACGCAGTATTTT. The complete variable domain, with remaining parts taken from reference TRBV2 and TRBJ2-3, reads EPEVTQTPSHQVTQMGQEVILRCVPISNHLYFYWYRQILGQKVEFLVSFYNNEISEKSEIFDDQFSVERPDGSNFTLKIRSTKLEDSAMYFCASSASGMTDTQYFGPGTRLTVL.

The rearrangement joins TRBV23-1 to TRBJ1-6; 7 positions agree with TRBD1. TRBV23-1 is placed among ORFs of uncertain function. The CDR3 sequence is 13 residues long. J lost 7 bases, V lost 9 bases, and 6 bases had no gene match. The CDR3 protein is CASKQGGNSPLHF. CDR3 sequence (DNA): TGCGCCAGTAAGCAGGGGGGCAATTCACCCCTCCACTTT.

The chain is built from TRBV5-1 and TRBJ2-7, with D unclear. Germline lookup yields CDR1 SGHRS and CDR2 YFSETQ. V lost 2 bases and J lost 4, with 13 bases in between. This CDR3 has 14 residues. The CDR3 here is CASSFRGTPYEQYF. The CDR3 DNA reads as TGCGCCAGCAGCTTTCGCGGAACCCCTTACGAGCAGTACTTC.

The chain carries TRBV6-5 and TRBJ1-2; no clear D. Germline CDR1 MNHEY, CDR2 SVGAGI. V was shortened by 1 base and J by 0 bases, with 9 bases between the two germline ends. The CDR3 totals 15 residues. The chain's CDR3 is CASSYLPETNYGYTF. DNA for the CDR3: TGTGCCAGCAGTTACTTGCCAGAGACTAACTATGGCTACACCTTC.

The rearrangement uses TRBV4-1 and TRBJ1-4; 9 nucleotides align to TRBD1. This CDR3 region has 19 residues. Per germline, CDR1 MGHRA and CDR2 YSYEKL. The trim removed 2 bases at V and 7 bases at J, leaving 17 bases unmatched. CDR3 nucleotides: TGCGCCAGCAGCCAAACCGAAATACACCCGGGACAGGGTCCTGAAAAACTGTTTTTT. Amino acids: CASSQTEIHPGQGPEKLFF.

V gene TRBV6-5 combines with J gene TRBJ1-5, with TRBD1 matching over 9 bases. The CDR3 covers 14 residues. V gave up 5 bases and J gave up 4 bases; unmatched junction bases: 3. Germline lookup yields CDR1 MNHEY and CDR2 SVGAGI. The CDR3 coding sequence is TGTGCCAGCAGTAAAGGGACAGGGAATCAGCCCCAGCATTTT. Encoded protein: CASSKGTGNQPQHF.

This clone was observed a few times. The chain is built from TRBV5-4 and TRBJ2-3; TRBD2 agrees at 7 bases. Per the germline V gene, CDR1 is SGHNT and CDR2 is YYREEE (reference sequence). The CDR3 is made up of 15 amino acids. V lost 4 bases to trimming and J lost 7 bases; unmatched junction nucleotides: 12. The CDR3 reads CASSLGLPELYTQYF. For the CDR3, the DNA is TGTGCCAGCAGCCTGGGACTACCGGAGTTGTATACGCAGTATTTT.

The chain joins TRBV2 to TRBJ1-4; D ambiguous. Trimming pared 2 bases from V and 0 bases from J, leaving 7 bases between. CDR1 SNHLY and CDR2 FYNNEI come from the germline V gene. This CDR3 spans 15 amino acids. The CDR3 is CASSETSPTNEKLFF. The CDR3 nucleotides are TGTGCCAGCAGTGAAACGTCCCCAACTAATGAAAAACTGTTTTTT. The variable domain in full, with the rest retrieved from reference TRBV2 and TRBJ1-4, is EPEVTQTPSHQVTQMGQEVILRCVPISNHLYFYWYRQILGQKVEFLVSFYNNEISEKSEIFDDQFSVERPDGSNFTLKIRSTKLEDSAMYFCASSETSPTNEKLFFGSGTQLSVL.

The J gene is TRBJ2-3, the V gene TRBV11-2, with 9 bases identical to TRBD1. This CDR3 region has 17 residues. With 3 bases clipped from V and 1 base from J, the junction kept 8 bases outside the gene matches. Germline CDR1 is SGHAT and CDR2 is FQNNGV. This chain's CDR3 is CASSFRLRDRGTDTQYF. The CDR3 DNA reads as TGTGCCAGCAGCTTTAGACTCCGGGACAGGGGCACAGATACGCAGTATTTT.

The V call is TRBV19, the J call TRBJ1-2, with a possible D match to TRBD1 (6 bases). The germline V gene has CDR1 LNHDA and CDR2 SQIVND (reference sequence). The V gene lost 5 bases and the J gene lost 0 bases, with 16 bases spanning the gap. This CDR3 has 16 residues. The CDR3 sequence is CASSYGGQRTNYGYTF. The CDR3, as DNA: TGTGCCAGTAGTTACGGGGGACAACGCACTAACTATGGCTACACCTTC. Using reference TRBV19 and TRBJ1-2 for the parts outside the CDR3, the full variable domain is DGGITQSPKYLFRKEGQNVTLSCEQNLNHDAMYWYRQDPGQGLRLIYYSQIVNDFQKGDIAEGYSVSREKKESFPLTVTSAQKNPTAFYLCASSYGGQRTNYGYTFGSGTRLTVV.

The chain combines TRBV7-6 with TRBJ1-3; no definite D call. Germline assignment: CDR1 SGHVS and CDR2 FNYEAQ. The V end was cut by 3 bases, the J end by 0 bases, with 9 bases between. The CDR3 length is 15 residues. As DNA, the CDR3 is TGTGCCAGCAGCTTTGACATAAGCTCTGGAAACACCATATATTTT. Translated, it gives CASSFDISSGNTIYF.

J is TRBJ1-1 and V is TRBV4-1; no firm D call. The CDR3 runs 12 residues. V was pared by 5 bases and J by 5 bases, with 9 bases between. In germline, CDR1 is MGHRA, CDR2 YSYEKL. The CDR3 protein is CASSDLGTEAFF. Here the CDR3 DNA reads TGCGCCAGCAGCGACCTGGGGACTGAAGCTTTCTTT.